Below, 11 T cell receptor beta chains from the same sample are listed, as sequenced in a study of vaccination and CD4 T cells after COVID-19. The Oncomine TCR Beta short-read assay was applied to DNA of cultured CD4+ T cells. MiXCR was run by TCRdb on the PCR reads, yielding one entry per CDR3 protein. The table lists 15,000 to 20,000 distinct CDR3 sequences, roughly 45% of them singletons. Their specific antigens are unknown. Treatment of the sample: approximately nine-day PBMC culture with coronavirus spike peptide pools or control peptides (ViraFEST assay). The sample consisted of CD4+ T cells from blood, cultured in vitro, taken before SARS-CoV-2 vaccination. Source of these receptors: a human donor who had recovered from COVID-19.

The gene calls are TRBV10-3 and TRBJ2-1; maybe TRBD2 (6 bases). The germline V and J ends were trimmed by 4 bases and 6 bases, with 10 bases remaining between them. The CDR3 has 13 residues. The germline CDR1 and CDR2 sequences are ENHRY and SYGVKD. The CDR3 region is CAISGLDVNEQFF. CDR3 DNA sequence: TGTGCCATCAGTGGACTAGATGTCAATGAGCAGTTCTTC.

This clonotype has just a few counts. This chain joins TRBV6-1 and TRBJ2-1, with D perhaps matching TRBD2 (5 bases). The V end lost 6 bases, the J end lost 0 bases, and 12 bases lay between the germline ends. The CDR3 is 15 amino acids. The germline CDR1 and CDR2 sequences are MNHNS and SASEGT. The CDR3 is CASRRTGGSYNEQFF. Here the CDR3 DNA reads TGTGCCAGCAGGCGAACCGGAGGCTCCTACAATGAGCAGTTCTTC.

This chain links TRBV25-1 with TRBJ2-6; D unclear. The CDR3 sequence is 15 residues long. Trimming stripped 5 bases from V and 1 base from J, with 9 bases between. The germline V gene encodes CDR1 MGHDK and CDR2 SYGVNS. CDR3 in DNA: TGTGCCAGCAGTCAAGTCGGATCTGGGGCCAACGTCCTGACTTTC. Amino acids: CASSQVGSGANVLTF.

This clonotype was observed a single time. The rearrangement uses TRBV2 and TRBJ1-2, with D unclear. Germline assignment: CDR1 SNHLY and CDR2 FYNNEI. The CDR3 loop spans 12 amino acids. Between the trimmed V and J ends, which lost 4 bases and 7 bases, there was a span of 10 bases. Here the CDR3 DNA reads TGTGCCAGCAGTGGTTCAGGAATTGGCTACACCTTC. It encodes CASSGSGIGYTF.

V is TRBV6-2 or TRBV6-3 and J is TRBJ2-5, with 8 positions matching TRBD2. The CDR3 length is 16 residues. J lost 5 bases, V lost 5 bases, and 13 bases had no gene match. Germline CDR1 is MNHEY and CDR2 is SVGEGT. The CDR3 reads CASSPGTRNVGETQYF. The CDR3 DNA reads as TGTGCCAGCAGTCCGGGGACTAGAAATGTGGGGGAGACCCAGTACTTC.

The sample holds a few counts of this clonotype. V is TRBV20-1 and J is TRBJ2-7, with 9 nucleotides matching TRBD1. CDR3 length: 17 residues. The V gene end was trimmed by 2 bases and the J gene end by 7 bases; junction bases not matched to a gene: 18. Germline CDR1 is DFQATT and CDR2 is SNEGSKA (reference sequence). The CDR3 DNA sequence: TGCAGTGCTAGAATTTTGATTTTGGGGACAGGGAAATGGGAGCAGTACTTC. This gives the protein CSARILILGTGKWEQYF.

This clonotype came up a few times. The CDR3 nucleotides are TGTGCCAGCAGCCGGGACAGGGGGCAAGGCGGGGAGCTGTTTTTT. As protein: CASSRDRGQGGELFF. The V gene is TRBV27, the J gene TRBJ2-2, with 12 nucleotides matching TRBD1. After removal of 6 bases from V and 7 bases from J, the junction contained 6 bases not matched to a gene. In germline, CDR1 is MNHEY, CDR2 SMNVEV (reference sequence). The CDR3 contains 15 residues.

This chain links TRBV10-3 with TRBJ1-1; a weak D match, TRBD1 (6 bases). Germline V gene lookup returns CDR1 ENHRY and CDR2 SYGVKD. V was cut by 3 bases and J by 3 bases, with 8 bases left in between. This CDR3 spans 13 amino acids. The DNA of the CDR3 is TGTGCCATCAGTGAATCAGGGGACACTGAAGCTTTCTTT. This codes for CAISESGDTEAFF.

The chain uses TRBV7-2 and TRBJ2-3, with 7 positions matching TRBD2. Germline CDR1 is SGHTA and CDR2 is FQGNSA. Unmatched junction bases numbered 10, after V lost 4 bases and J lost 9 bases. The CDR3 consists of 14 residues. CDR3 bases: TGTGCCAGCAGCTCGATCCTAACTAGCGACACGCAGTATTTT. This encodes CASSSILTSDTQYF.

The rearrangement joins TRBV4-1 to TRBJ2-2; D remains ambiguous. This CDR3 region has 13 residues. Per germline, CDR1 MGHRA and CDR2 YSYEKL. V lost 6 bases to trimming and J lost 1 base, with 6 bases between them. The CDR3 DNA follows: TGCGCCAGCAGTCGGGTGAACACCGGGGAGCTGTTTTTT. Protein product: CASSRVNTGELFF.

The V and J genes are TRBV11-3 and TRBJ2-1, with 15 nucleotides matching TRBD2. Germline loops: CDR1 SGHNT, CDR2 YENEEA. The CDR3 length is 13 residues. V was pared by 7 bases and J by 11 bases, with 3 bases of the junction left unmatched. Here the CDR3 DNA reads TGTGCCAGCATCGGACTAGCGGGAGGGCAGCAGTTCTTC. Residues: CASIGLAGGQQFF.